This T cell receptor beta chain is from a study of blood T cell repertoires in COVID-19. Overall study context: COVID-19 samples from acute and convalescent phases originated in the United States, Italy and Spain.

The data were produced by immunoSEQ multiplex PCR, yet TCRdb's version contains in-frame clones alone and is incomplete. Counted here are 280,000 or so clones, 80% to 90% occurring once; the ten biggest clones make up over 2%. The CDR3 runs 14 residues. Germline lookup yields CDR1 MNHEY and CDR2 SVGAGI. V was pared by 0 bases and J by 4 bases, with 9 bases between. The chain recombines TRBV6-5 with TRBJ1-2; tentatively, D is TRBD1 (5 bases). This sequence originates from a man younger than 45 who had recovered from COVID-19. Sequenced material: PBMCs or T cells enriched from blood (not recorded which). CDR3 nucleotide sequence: TGTGCCAGCAGTTACTCTCAGGGAACCTATGGCTACACCTTC. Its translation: CASSYSQGTYGYTF.